Listed below are T cell receptor beta chains from one sample, sequenced in a study of cytomegalovirus exposure and HLA in healthy donors. Profiling relied on immunoSEQ multiplex PCR, and the TCRdb table lists in-frame clones only, not all of them. The table records approximately 90,000 clones, about 7.6% of them present only once. Sequenced sample: PBMCs. Receptor source: a man aged 50-60 years in good health and CMV-seronegative. Both conserved end residues are part of each CDR3. The D gene is left open where the match is weak. Part of the rows lack a size; the others show once, few, many or a class for expanded clones.

J gene: TRBJ1-4; CDR3 length: 14; V gene: TRBV28; clone size: few; D gene: TRBD1; CDR3 protein: CASSSGQEEEKLFF; CDR3 DNA: TGTGCCAGCAGCTCGGGACAGGAGGAGGAAAAACTGTTTTTT
J gene: TRBJ1-2; CDR3 length: 15; V gene: TRBV19; clone size: -; D gene: TRBD1; CDR3 protein: CASSLKTGGSYGYTF; CDR3 DNA: TGTGCCAGTAGTCTCAAGACAGGGGGCTCCTATGGCTACACCTTC
J gene: TRBJ2-1; CDR3 length: 14; V gene: TRBV9; clone size: -; D gene: TRBD2; CDR3 protein: CASSVEREFNEQFF; CDR3 DNA: TGTGCCAGCAGCGTAGAGCGGGAGTTTAATGAGCAGTTCTTC
J gene: TRBJ2-7; CDR3 length: 15; V gene: TRBV2; clone size: -; D gene: TRBD2; CDR3 protein: CASSEGTSGLSEQYF; CDR3 DNA: TGTGCCAGCAGTGAAGGGACTAGTGGGTTATCCGAGCAGTACTTC
J gene: TRBJ2-7; CDR3 length: 14; V gene: TRBV2; clone size: -; D gene: TRBD2; CDR3 protein: CASKRLAETYEQYF; CDR3 DNA: TGTGCCAGCAAGAGGCTAGCGGAGACCTACGAGCAGTACTTC
J gene: TRBJ1-1; CDR3 length: 13; V gene: TRBV2; clone size: -; D gene: -; CDR3 protein: CASSPQGSTEAFF; CDR3 DNA: TGTGCCAGCAGCCCTCAGGGGTCCACTGAAGCTTTCTTT
J gene: TRBJ2-7; CDR3 length: 14; V gene: TRBV6-1; clone size: few; D gene: -; CDR3 protein: CASTAYRGSYEQYF; CDR3 DNA: TGTGCCAGCACCGCGTATCGGGGATCCTACGAGCAGTACTTC
J gene: TRBJ2-7; CDR3 length: 17; V gene: TRBV2; clone size: few; D gene: TRBD1; CDR3 protein: CASSEALPWGQSYEQYF; CDR3 DNA: TGTGCCAGCAGTGAAGCGCTTCCTTGGGGACAGTCGTACGAGCAGTACTTC
J gene: TRBJ2-1; CDR3 length: 16; V gene: TRBV4-1; clone size: few; D gene: -; CDR3 protein: CASSQDLADSYNEQFF; CDR3 DNA: TGCGCCAGCAGCCAAGATTTGGCGGACTCCTACAATGAGCAGTTCTTC
J gene: TRBJ1-5; CDR3 length: 17; V gene: TRBV5-5; clone size: few; D gene: -; CDR3 protein: CASSLYAMGDFNQPQHF; CDR3 DNA: TGTGCCAGCAGCTTGTATGCAATGGGGGACTTCAATCAGCCCCAGCATTTT